Sequencing of this T cell receptor (beta chain) was carried out in a study of beta chain features in type 1 diabetes (dated by TCRdb to between 2018 and 2020). Notes on the research overall: Mean age, gender distribution, total cell number and subset yield were not different between patients and healthy donors. A total of roughly 110 million sorted cells were examined across all samples, and the number of cells per subset was strongly correlated with RNA yield. In the study, TCRB repertoires of sorted circulating CD4+ T cell subsets from recently diagnosed type 1 diabetes patients were compared with those of matched healthy donors. Naive and central memory subsets were obtained from all 30 or so donors, but regulatory and stem cell-like memory subsets were isolated from only 8 patients and about 8 healthy donors. Paper-wide results and their limitations: HLA sub-analyses involved small numbers of individuals, so any influence of HLA type on TCRB rearrangement remained unresolved. Patients with type 1 diabetes made fewer insertions and deleted more nucleotides at VDJ recombination sites, implying thymic rearrangement abnormalities. In all four CD4+ subsets, TCRB CDR3 length was moderately but significantly shorter in type 1 diabetes patients. Naive, central memory and regulatory TCRB repertoires appeared to be more alike among patients than among healthy donors. Because cDNA was sequenced instead of genomic DNA, highly expressing activated cells could be over-represented, though the groups showed no difference in activation or CD3 levels. PCR might favor shorter templates, but patient and control samples were amplified and corrected together, so any skew would affect both groups equally.

As for this clone: This clone's antigen is unknown. No base quality information exists; no much larger clone differs at one position.

A single peripheral blood draw of approximately 100 mL on average was collected from each donor into heparinised tubes. Naive, central memory, regulatory and stem cell-like memory CD4+ T cells were sorted on a BD FACSAria II using a panel including CD45RO, CCR7, CD25, CD127, CD95 and CD27. Purity was above 98% for every sorted population. PBMCs were isolated right away by Lymphoprep density gradient centrifugation and were stained directly, without culture. Samples were stained and sorted in pairs, with one healthy donor and one patient per experiment, so that batch effects were minimized. All of the isolated RNA was reverse transcribed with the High Capacity cDNA Reverse Transcription Kit, so expressed TCRB transcripts were sequenced. Deep immunoSEQ sequencing was applied to naive, central memory and regulatory T cell samples, giving an average of about 3.6 million total reads per sample. Sorted cells were lysed in RLT buffer and RNA was extracted with DNase-treated RNeasy Micro or Mini kits, depending on cell number. Each cell subset was processed on its own to prevent cross-contamination, while patient and healthy donor samples were processed together. The immunoSEQ multiplex PCR was used to amplify TCRB sequences from cDNA, generating 87-bp fragments that spanned the CDR3 region. Sequencing of the amplicons was performed on the Illumina HiSeq platform. From the authors' description of their analysis: PCR bias was corrected computationally using synthetic template baselines, and reads within Hamming distance 2 were collapsed, with unmergeable singletons discarded. By aligning reads against IMGT, V, D and J genes, CDR3 length, and insertions or deletions at six rearrangement sites were assigned. Within each subset, clonotype counts were normalized to sorted cell number, after which true diversity and Gini coefficients were computed with the tcR R package. Repertoire sharing was quantified using the overlap coefficient calculated on TCRB nucleotide sequences. Out-of-frame TCRB sequences from naive cells were analyzed as a proxy for the pre-selection repertoire. TCRdb took this table from immuneACCESS and kept in-frame rearrangements with V and J called. Such tables lack part of the clones; where checked against another copy, unresolved V genes explain under half of the gap, and the rest is unexplained. V, J and clone size derive from that table, while D and trimming were established from the DNA sequence. This sample holds around 500,000 clones; approximately 10% were observed only once. Approximately 0.05% of the sample lies in the top ten.

V is pruned by 4 bases and J by 7 bases, leaving 5 bases of the junction without a gene match. From cysteine to phenylalanine, the CDR3 is 14 amino acids long. Left in the record is the CDR3 DNA by itself, 42 bases read in frame from the first base. CDR1 and CDR2, looked up from the germline V gene, are SGHTA and FQGNSA. The sequencing sample was made of naive CD4+ T cells from blood. Per the publication, the cell subset or site label means: true naive CD4+ T cells. This clonotype was sampled from a young woman in good health. The V gene is TRBV7-2 and the J gene is TRBJ2-5, and TRBD2 aligns with 11 junction nucleotides. The CDR3 region: CASSSSGGPGTQYF. The sequenced DNA: TGTGCCAGCAGCTCTAGCGGGGGGCCGGGGACCCAGTACTTC.